The next 2 T cell receptor beta chains were all read from a single sample in a study of CD8+ T cells in alopecia areata. The authors extracted RNA and reverse transcribed it into cDNA as the sequencing template. Profiling relied on immunoSEQ multiplex PCR, and the TCRdb table lists in-frame clones only, not all of them. The top ten clones hold about 0.5% of a sample with about 120,000 clones, about 50% of them seen once. Indicated treatment: oral pan-JAK inhibitor, 5-10 mg twice daily. Material: CD4+ T cells sorted from blood, obtained at week 4, from a patient treated with tofacitinib. All receptors derive from a human donor with alopecia areata.

In nucleotides, the CDR3 is TGCAGCGTAGCGGGAGGAACCTACGAGCAGTACTTC. Amino acid sequence: CSVAGGTYEQYF. The J gene is TRBJ2-7, the V gene TRBV29-1; 9 positions match TRBD2. Per the germline V gene, CDR1 is SQVTM and CDR2 is ANQGSEA. V dropped 6 bases and J dropped 2; count of bases not matched to a gene: 2. CDR3 length: 12 amino acids.

This chain links TRBV5-1 with TRBJ2-5; D gene unclear. CDR3 length equals 14 residues. Germline values: CDR1 SGHRS, CDR2 YFSETQ. Trimming removed 1 base from V and 5 bases from J, with 12 bases in between. CDR3 residues: CASSLRIPQETQYF. The DNA of the CDR3 is TGCGCCAGCAGCTTGCGGATCCCTCAGGAGACCCAGTACTTC.